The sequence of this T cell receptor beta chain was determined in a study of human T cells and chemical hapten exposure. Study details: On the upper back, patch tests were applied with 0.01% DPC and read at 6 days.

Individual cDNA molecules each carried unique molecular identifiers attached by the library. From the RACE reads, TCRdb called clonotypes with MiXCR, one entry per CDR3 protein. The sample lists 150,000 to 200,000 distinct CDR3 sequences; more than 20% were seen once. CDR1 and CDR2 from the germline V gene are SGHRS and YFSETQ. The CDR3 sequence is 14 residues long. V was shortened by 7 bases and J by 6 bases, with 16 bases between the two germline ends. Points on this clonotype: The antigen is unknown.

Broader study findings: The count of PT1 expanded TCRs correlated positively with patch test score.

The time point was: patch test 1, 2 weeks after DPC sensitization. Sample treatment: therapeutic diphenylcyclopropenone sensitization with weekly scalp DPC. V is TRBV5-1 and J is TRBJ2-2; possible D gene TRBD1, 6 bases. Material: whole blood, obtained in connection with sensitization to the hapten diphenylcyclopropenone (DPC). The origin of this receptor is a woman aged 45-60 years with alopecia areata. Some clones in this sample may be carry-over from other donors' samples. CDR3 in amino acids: CASRGTGSSGELFF. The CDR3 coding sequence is TGCGCCAGCCGAGGCACAGGGTCTTCCGGGGAGCTGTTTTTT.